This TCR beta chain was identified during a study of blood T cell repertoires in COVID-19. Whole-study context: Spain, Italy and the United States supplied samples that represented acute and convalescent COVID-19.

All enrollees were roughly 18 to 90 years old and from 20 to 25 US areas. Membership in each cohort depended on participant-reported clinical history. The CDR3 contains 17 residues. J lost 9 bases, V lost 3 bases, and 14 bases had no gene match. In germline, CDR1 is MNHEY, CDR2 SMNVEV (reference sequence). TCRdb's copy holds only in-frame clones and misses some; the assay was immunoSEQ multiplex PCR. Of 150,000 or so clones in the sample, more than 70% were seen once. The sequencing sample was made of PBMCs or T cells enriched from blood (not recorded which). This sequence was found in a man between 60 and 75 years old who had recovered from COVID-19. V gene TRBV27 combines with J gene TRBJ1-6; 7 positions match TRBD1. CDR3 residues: CASSFETGPSVRSPLHF. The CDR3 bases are TGTGCCAGCAGTTTCGAGACAGGGCCTAGTGTTCGTTCACCCCTCCACTTT.